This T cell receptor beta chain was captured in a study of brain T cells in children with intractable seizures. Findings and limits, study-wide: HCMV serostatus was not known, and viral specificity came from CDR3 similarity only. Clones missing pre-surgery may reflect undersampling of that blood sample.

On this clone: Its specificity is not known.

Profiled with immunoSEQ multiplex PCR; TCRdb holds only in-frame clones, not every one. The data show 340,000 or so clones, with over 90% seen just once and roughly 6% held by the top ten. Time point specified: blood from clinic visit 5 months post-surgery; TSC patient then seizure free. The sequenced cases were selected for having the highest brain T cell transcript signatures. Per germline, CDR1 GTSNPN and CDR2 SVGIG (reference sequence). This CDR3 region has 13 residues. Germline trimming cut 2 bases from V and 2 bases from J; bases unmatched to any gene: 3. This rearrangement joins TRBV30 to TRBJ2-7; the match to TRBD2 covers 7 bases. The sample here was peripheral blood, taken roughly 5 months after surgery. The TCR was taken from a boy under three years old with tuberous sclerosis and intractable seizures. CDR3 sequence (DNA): TGTGCCTGGAGTCGACGGGAGGCCTACGAGCAGTACTTC. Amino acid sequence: CAWSRREAYEQYF. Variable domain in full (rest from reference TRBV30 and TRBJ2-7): SQTIHQWPATLVQPVGSPLSLECTVEGTSNPNLYWYRQAAGRGLQLLFYSVGIGQISSEVPQNLSASRPQDRQFILSSKKLLLSDSGFYLCAWSRREAYEQYFGPGTRLTVT.